These T cell receptor beta chains were read from a single sample in a study of blood T cell repertoires in COVID-19. Assay: immunoSEQ multiplex PCR; the TCRdb copy retains only in-frame clones and omits some. The sample yields 50,000 to 70,000 clones, around 90% seen once. Sequencing was done on a sample of peripheral blood. These receptor sequences come from a woman aged 80 or older with active COVID-19. The CDR3 runs from the conserved cysteine through the conserved F or W. The order of the fields is D gene, V gene, clone size, J gene, CDR3 DNA, CDR3 protein. D genes are given only for firm matches. Where a row states a size, it is once, few, many or the class of an expanded clone; other rows omit it.

D: TRBD2
V: TRBV11-2
size: once
J: TRBJ2-3
DNA: TGTGCCAGCAGCCTCCAGGGACTAGCGGGGACAGATACGCAGTATTTT
CDR3: CASSLQGLAGTDTQYF

D: TRBD2
V: TRBV15
size: NA
J: TRBJ2-3
DNA: TGTGCCACCAGCTCCAGGGGGACTAGCCCAGATACGCAGTATTTT
CDR3: CATSSRGTSPDTQYF

D: TRBD2
V: TRBV2
size: NA
J: TRBJ2-2
DNA: TGTGCCAGCGTACTAGCGGGGGGGCTAGGCGGGGAGCTGTTTTTT
CDR3: CASVLAGGLGGELFF

D: TRBD1
V: TRBV7-9
size: NA
J: TRBJ2-3
DNA: TGTGCCAGCAGCTTAGTACAGGGGGCAGATACGCAGTATTTT
CDR3: CASSLVQGADTQYF

D: TRBD1
V: TRBV7-9
size: NA
J: TRBJ2-3
DNA: TGTGCCAGCAGCTCCCAGAAACCCGGGACAGTGAGCACAGATACGCAGTATTTT
CDR3: CASSSQKPGTVSTDTQYF

D: TRBD2
V: TRBV19
size: NA
J: TRBJ2-3
DNA: TGTGCCAGTAGAACTAGCGGGAGCACAGATACGCAGTATTTT
CDR3: CASRTSGSTDTQYF

D: TRBD2
V: TRBV3-1/TRBV3-2
size: NA
J: TRBJ2-5
DNA: TGTGCCAGCAGCCCGGAGCTAGCGGGAGCGGAGACCCAGTACTTC
CDR3: CASSPELAGAETQYF

D: TRBD1
V: TRBV27
size: NA
J: TRBJ2-1
DNA: TGTGCCAGCAGTCTCAACAGGGGTTCGTACAATGAGCAGTTCTTC
CDR3: CASSLNRGSYNEQFF

D: TRBD1
V: TRBV18
size: once
J: TRBJ2-7
DNA: TGTGCCAGCTCACCAGGGACAGCCGACGAGCAGTACTTC
CDR3: CASSPGTADEQYF

D: NA
V: TRBV6-5
size: NA
J: TRBJ2-5
DNA: TGTGCCAGCACTTGGGGGCAGGAGACCCAGTACTTC
CDR3: CASTWGQETQYF

D: NA
V: TRBV5-1
size: NA
J: TRBJ1-1
DNA: TGCGCCAGCGCCCTCCGAGGGTTGAACACTGAAGCTTTCTTT
CDR3: CASALRGLNTEAFF

D: NA
V: TRBV11-3
size: NA
J: TRBJ2-2
DNA: TGTGCCAGCAGCTCTCCAGGGCAGGTCGGGAACACCGGGGAGCTGTTTTTT
CDR3: CASSSPGQVGNTGELFF

D: NA
V: TRBV11-3
size: NA
J: TRBJ2-2
DNA: TGTGCCAGCAGCGTAACAGGGGAGGACACCGGGGAGCTGTTTTTT
CDR3: CASSVTGEDTGELFF

D: NA
V: TRBV10-3
size: NA
J: TRBJ2-3
DNA: TGTGCCATCAGCTTCGGAGAGGAGGGGTGGGCAGATACGCAGTATTTT
CDR3: CAISFGEEGWADTQYF

D: NA
V: TRBV5-1
size: once
J: TRBJ2-2
DNA: TGCGCCAGCAGCTCCGTCGGGACACTGAACACCGGGGAGCTGTTTTTT
CDR3: CASSSVGTLNTGELFF

D: NA
V: TRBV19
size: once
J: TRBJ1-2
DNA: TGTGCCAGTAATGGCCAGATGCTCTTTACTAACTATGGCTACACCTTC
CDR3: CASNGQMLFTNYGYTF

D: NA
V: TRBV15
size: few
J: TRBJ2-5
DNA: TGTGCCACCAGCAGAGATCTGGGGGCGGCAGAGACCCAGTACTTC
CDR3: CATSRDLGAAETQYF

D: TRBD2
V: TRBV6-6
size: NA
J: TRBJ2-1
DNA: TGTGCCAGCAGTCTCCGACCCGGACTAGCGTTAGACGGGTCTTACAATGAGCAGTTCTTC
CDR3: CASSLRPGLALDGSYNEQFF

D: TRBD2
V: TRBV2
size: NA
J: TRBJ2-3
DNA: TGTGCCAGCAGCCTACTAGCGACTAGCACAGATACGCAGTATTTT
CDR3: CASSLLATSTDTQYF

D: TRBD1
V: TRBV27
size: NA
J: TRBJ1-2
DNA: TGTGCCAGCAGTCCGGGACAGAGCTATGGCTACACCTTC
CDR3: CASSPGQSYGYTF

D: NA
V: TRBV10-3
size: NA
J: TRBJ2-5
DNA: TGTGCCATCAGTGAGGGCGGGAAGAGTGAGACCCAGTACTTC
CDR3: CAISEGGKSETQYF

D: NA
V: TRBV3-1/TRBV3-2
size: NA
J: TRBJ2-3
DNA: TGTGCCAGCAGCCCCGGGACTGCCTCTAGCACAGATACGCAGTATTTT
CDR3: CASSPGTASSTDTQYF

D: TRBD1
V: TRBV6-5
size: NA
J: TRBJ1-5
DNA: TGTGCCAGCAGTACCACAGGGGGGGGCAATCAGCCCCAGCATTTT
CDR3: CASSTTGGGNQPQHF

D: TRBD2
V: TRBV20-1
size: NA
J: TRBJ2-1
DNA: TGCAGTGCTAGTTCAGGACTAGCGGGAGGGTGGTCCTACAATGAGCAGTTCTTC
CDR3: CSASSGLAGGWSYNEQFF

D: TRBD2
V: TRBV28
size: NA
J: TRBJ2-3
DNA: TGTGCCAGCAGCCCGGCGGGAGACACAGATACGCAGTATTTT
CDR3: CASSPAGDTDTQYF

D: NA
V: TRBV21-1
size: NA
J: TRBJ1-1
DNA: TGTGCCAGCAGCAAATGCTCGGGGACAGGGGGCGAAGAGGCTTTCTTT
CDR3: CASSKCSGTGGEEAFF

D: TRBD1
V: TRBV3-1/TRBV3-2
size: NA
J: TRBJ1-2
DNA: TGTGCCAGCAGTCACCGGGACAGGGGGCTTGGCTACACCTTC
CDR3: CASSHRDRGLGYTF

D: NA
V: TRBV5-5
size: NA
J: TRBJ1-3
DNA: TGTGCCAGCAGCTCGGACAGTGCCCTTGGAAACACCATATATTTT
CDR3: CASSSDSALGNTIYF

D: TRBD2
V: TRBV5-1
size: NA
J: TRBJ2-7
DNA: TGCGCCAGCAGTCGGAGCGGGAGCTGGGACGAGCAGTACTTC
CDR3: CASSRSGSWDEQYF

D: NA
V: TRBV7-8
size: NA
J: TRBJ2-3
DNA: TGTGCCAGCAGCTTAGAGCTAGCGCACACAGATACGCAGTATTTT
CDR3: CASSLELAHTDTQYF

D: TRBD2
V: TRBV7-9
size: NA
J: TRBJ2-1
DNA: TGTGCCAGCAGCTTTTATAGCGGGAGTAACTACAATGAGCAGTTCTTC
CDR3: CASSFYSGSNYNEQFF

D: NA
V: TRBV28
size: NA
J: TRBJ1-2
DNA: TGTGCCAGCAGACCCCGGGACACCCATGGCTATGGCTACACCTTC
CDR3: CASRPRDTHGYGYTF

D: NA
V: TRBV2
size: NA
J: TRBJ1-5
DNA: TGTGCCAGCCACCGGGACATCAATCAGCCCCAGCATTTT
CDR3: CASHRDINQPQHF

D: NA
V: TRBV5-1
size: NA
J: TRBJ2-1
DNA: TGCGCCAGCAGTCCGGCTGGAGGGTACAATGAGCAGTTCTTC
CDR3: CASSPAGGYNEQFF

D: TRBD2
V: TRBV2
size: NA
J: TRBJ2-5
DNA: TGTGCCAGCACCCCCGGGACTAGCGGGGGGGCCGGACAAGAGACCCAGTACTTC
CDR3: CASTPGTSGGAGQETQYF

D: TRBD2
V: TRBV28
size: once
J: TRBJ2-3
DNA: TGTGCCAGCAGTTTACGGGGGGACACAGATACGCAGTATTTT
CDR3: CASSLRGDTDTQYF

D: NA
V: TRBV7-2
size: once
J: TRBJ1-2
DNA: TGTGCCAGCAGCGACTACTTCTATGGCTACACCTTC
CDR3: CASSDYFYGYTF

D: NA
V: TRBV3-1/TRBV3-2
size: NA
J: TRBJ2-2
DNA: TGTGCCAGCAGCCAAGGGAGTTCGGCGAACACCGGGGAGCTGTTTTTT
CDR3: CASSQGSSANTGELFF

D: NA
V: TRBV7-2
size: NA
J: TRBJ2-2
DNA: TGTGCCAGCAGCTTAGGTCTGAACACCGGGGAGCTGTTTTTT
CDR3: CASSLGLNTGELFF

D: NA
V: TRBV27
size: NA
J: TRBJ2-7
DNA: TGTGCCACCGGGACTGCCTACGAGCAGTACTTC
CDR3: CATGTAYEQYF

D: TRBD2
V: TRBV7-8
size: NA
J: TRBJ2-7
DNA: TGTGCCAGCAGCAAAGGGACTAGCGGGACGATCGAGCAGTACTTC
CDR3: CASSKGTSGTIEQYF

D: TRBD2
V: TRBV7-9
size: NA
J: TRBJ2-5
DNA: TGTGCCAGCAATGTAGCGGGAACACAAGAGACCCAGTACTTC
CDR3: CASNVAGTQETQYF

D: TRBD1
V: TRBV27
size: NA
J: TRBJ2-6
DNA: TGTGCCAGCAGCCTAATTTCTTCGGACAGGGTTTCTGGGGCCAACGTCCTGACTTTC
CDR3: CASSLISSDRVSGANVLTF

D: NA
V: TRBV5-5
size: NA
J: TRBJ2-5
DNA: TGTGCCAGCAGCACGGAGGGTGGCCAAGAGACCCAGTACTTC
CDR3: CASSTEGGQETQYF

D: TRBD2
V: TRBV28
size: once
J: TRBJ2-2
DNA: TGTGCCAGCAGTTTATTACCTCGGGAGGGGAACACCGGGGAGCTGTTTTTT
CDR3: CASSLLPREGNTGELFF

D: TRBD2
V: TRBV5-5
size: NA
J: TRBJ2-3
DNA: TGTGCCAGCAGTAGTTTAGCGGGAAGCACAGATACGCAGTATTTT
CDR3: CASSSLAGSTDTQYF

D: TRBD1
V: TRBV3-1/TRBV3-2
size: few
J: TRBJ1-2
DNA: TGTGCCAGCAGCCAAGATCGGACAGGGGCTCAGGATGGCTACACCTTC
CDR3: CASSQDRTGAQDGYTF